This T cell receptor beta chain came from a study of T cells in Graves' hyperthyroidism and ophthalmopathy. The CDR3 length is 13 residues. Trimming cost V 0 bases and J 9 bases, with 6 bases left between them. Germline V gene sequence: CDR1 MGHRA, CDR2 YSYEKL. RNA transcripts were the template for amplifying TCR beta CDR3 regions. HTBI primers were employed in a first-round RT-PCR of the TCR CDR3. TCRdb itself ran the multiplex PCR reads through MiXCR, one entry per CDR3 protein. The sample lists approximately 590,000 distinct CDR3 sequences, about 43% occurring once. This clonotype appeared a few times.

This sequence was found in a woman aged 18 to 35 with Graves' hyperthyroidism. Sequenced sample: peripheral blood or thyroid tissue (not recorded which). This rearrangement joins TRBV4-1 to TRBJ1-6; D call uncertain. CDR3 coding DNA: TGCGCCAGCAGCCAAGATCCGGGTTCACCCCTCCACTTT. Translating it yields CASSQDPGSPLHF.